This T cell receptor (beta chain) was observed in a study of spatial heterogeneity in lung cancer. TCRdb independently ran MiXCR on the 5' RACE reads; one entry per CDR3 protein. In the table there are around 45,000 distinct CDR3 sequences, roughly 20% of which are singletons. This CDR3 is 15 amino acids long. In germline, CDR1 is SQVTM, CDR2 ANQGSEA. V lost 7 bases and J lost 3, with 21 bases in between. Time point defined: blood at routine non-recurrence follow-up after resection. This sample comprised PBMCs, obtained at follow-up. The clonotype originates from a female donor with early-stage non-small cell lung cancer. The chain carries TRBV29-1 and TRBJ2-5; D may be TRBD1 (6 bases). CDR3 in DNA: TGCAGCGGCCACCCTAGGGGGACGTACGAAGAGACCCAGTACTTC. It is translated as CSGHPRGTYEETQYF.